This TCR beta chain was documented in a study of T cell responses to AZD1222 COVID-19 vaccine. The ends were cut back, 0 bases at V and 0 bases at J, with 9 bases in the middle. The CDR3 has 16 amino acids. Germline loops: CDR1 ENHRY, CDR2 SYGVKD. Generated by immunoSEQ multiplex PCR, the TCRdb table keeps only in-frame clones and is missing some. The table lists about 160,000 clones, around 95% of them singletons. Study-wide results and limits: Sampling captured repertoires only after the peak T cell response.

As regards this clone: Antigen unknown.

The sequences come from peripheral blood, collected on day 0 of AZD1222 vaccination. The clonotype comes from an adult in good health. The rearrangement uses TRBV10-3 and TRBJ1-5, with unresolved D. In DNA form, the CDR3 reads TGTGCCATCAGTGAGTCGCAGGACTATAGCAATCAGCCCCAGCATTTT. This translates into CAISESQDYSNQPQHF.